Each of the 3 T cell receptor beta chains below was sequenced from the same sample in a study of CD8 T cells in ankylosing spondylitis. These receptors have no identified antigens. General study findings and limits: One TCR beta motif, made up of several highly homologous variants, appeared characteristic of ankylosing spondylitis blood.

MiXCR was run by TCRdb on the 5' RACE reads, yielding one entry per CDR3 protein. The table includes over 400,000 distinct CDR3 sequences, roughly 26% detected once. The sequencing input was blood, either unsorted or a sorted T cell fraction (not recorded which). The receptors shown here come from a male donor with ankylosing spondylitis.

In its sample, this clonotype was seen a few times. The chain joins TRBV29-1 to TRBJ2-5, with D unclear. The CDR3 covers 13 residues. V was shortened by 6 bases and J by 2 bases, with 13 bases between the two germline ends. Germline loops: CDR1 SQVTM, CDR2 ANQGSEA. The CDR3 nucleotides are TGCAGCGTGCTACCGGGCCAACAAGAGACCCAGTACTTC. It specifies CSVLPGQQETQYF. Looking up the rest from reference TRBV29-1 and TRBJ2-5 gives the full variable domain: SAVISQKPSRDICQRGTSLTIQCQVDSQVTMMFWYRQQPGQSLTLIATANQGSEATYESGFVIDKFPISRPNLTFSTLTVSNMSPEDSSIYLCSVLPGQQETQYFGPGTRLLVL.

This clonotype was detected only a few times. The chain uses TRBV20-1 and TRBJ1-1; 7 nucleotides match TRBD1. CDR3 length equals 16 residues. V was clipped by 3 bases and J by 7 bases; unmatched bases: 17. Germline CDR1 DFQATT, CDR2 SNEGSKA (reference sequence). The CDR3 spells CSARPFQGGGTIEAFF. CDR3 bases: TGCAGTGCTAGGCCCTTCCAGGGGGGGGGAACAATTGAAGCTTTCTTT.

The CDR3 is CASSLFPTGINIQYF. The CDR3 DNA is TGTGCCAGCAGCTTATTCCCCACAGGGATAAACATTCAGTACTTC. V and J are TRBV11-2 and TRBJ2-4, with a tentative D call TRBD1 (6 bases). Germline V gene lookup returns CDR1 SGHAT and CDR2 FQNNGV. V was pared by 2 bases and J by 6 bases, with 14 bases between. This CDR3 is 15 amino acids long.